This is a list of T cell receptor beta chains from one sample in a study of technical replicates of blood from a few donors. The method was immunoSEQ multiplex PCR; TCRdb's version includes in-frame clones alone and lacks a portion of them. In the table there are 59,000 or so clones, about 94% of which are singletons. The sample comprised PBMCs. The receptors originated from a human donor in good health. Some clones in this sample may be carry-over from other donors' samples. Each CDR3 is given with its conserved first and last residue. Fields, in order: clone size, J gene, D gene, V gene, CDR3 protein, CDR3 DNA. A D gene is named only where the DNA matches it firmly. Where a row states a size, it is once, few, many or the class of an expanded clone; other rows omit it.

clone_size: .; j_call: TRBJ2-1; d_call: .; v_call: TRBV7-9; cdr3_aa: CASSTPSSYNEQFF; cdr3_nt: TGTGCCAGCAGCACCCCTAGCTCCTACAATGAGCAGTTCTTC
clone_size: once; j_call: TRBJ1-2; d_call: TRBD1; v_call: TRBV4-1; cdr3_aa: CASSQAGQGVFDGYTF; cdr3_nt: TGCGCCAGCAGCCAAGCTGGACAGGGGGTTTTTGATGGCTACACCTTC
clone_size: .; j_call: TRBJ2-3; d_call: .; v_call: TRBV27; cdr3_aa: CASSFAVSTGTQYF; cdr3_nt: TGTGCCAGCAGTTTTGCAGTTAGTACGGGTACGCAGTATTTT
clone_size: .; j_call: TRBJ2-7; d_call: .; v_call: TRBV4-3; cdr3_aa: CASSQDESGPSYEQYF; cdr3_nt: TGCGCCAGCAGCCAAGACGAGAGCGGGCCCTCCTACGAGCAGTACTTC
clone_size: .; j_call: TRBJ2-7; d_call: .; v_call: TRBV4-3; cdr3_aa: CASSGGLSYEQYF; cdr3_nt: TGCGCCAGCTCCGGCGGTCTCTCCTACGAGCAGTACTTC
clone_size: once; j_call: TRBJ2-2; d_call: TRBD1; v_call: TRBV27; cdr3_aa: CASSLWTGKTGELFF; cdr3_nt: TGTGCCAGCAGTTTATGGACAGGGAAGACCGGGGAGCTGTTTTTT
clone_size: .; j_call: TRBJ1-2; d_call: TRBD1; v_call: TRBV7-9; cdr3_aa: CASSLAGPQGGRFDGYTF; cdr3_nt: TGTGCCAGCAGCTTAGCCGGACCTCAAGGGGGCCGCTTTGATGGCTACACCTTC
clone_size: .; j_call: TRBJ2-7; d_call: TRBD1; v_call: TRBV23-1; cdr3_aa: CASSRQGRRAYEQYF; cdr3_nt: TGCGCCAGCAGTCGACAGGGGAGACGGGCCTACGAGCAGTACTTC
clone_size: .; j_call: TRBJ2-7; d_call: TRBD2; v_call: TRBV11-2; cdr3_aa: CASSLGGLAEREGYEQYF; cdr3_nt: TGTGCCAGCAGCTTAGGGGGACTAGCGGAGCGAGAGGGCTACGAGCAGTACTTC
clone_size: .; j_call: TRBJ1-1; d_call: TRBD1; v_call: TRBV13; cdr3_aa: CASSLEDRAEAFF; cdr3_nt: TGTGCCAGCAGCTTAGAGGACAGGGCCGAAGCTTTCTTT
clone_size: .; j_call: TRBJ2-7; d_call: .; v_call: TRBV6-5; cdr3_aa: CASTGSSYEQYF; cdr3_nt: TGTGCCAGCACTGGGAGCTCCTACGAGCAGTACTTC